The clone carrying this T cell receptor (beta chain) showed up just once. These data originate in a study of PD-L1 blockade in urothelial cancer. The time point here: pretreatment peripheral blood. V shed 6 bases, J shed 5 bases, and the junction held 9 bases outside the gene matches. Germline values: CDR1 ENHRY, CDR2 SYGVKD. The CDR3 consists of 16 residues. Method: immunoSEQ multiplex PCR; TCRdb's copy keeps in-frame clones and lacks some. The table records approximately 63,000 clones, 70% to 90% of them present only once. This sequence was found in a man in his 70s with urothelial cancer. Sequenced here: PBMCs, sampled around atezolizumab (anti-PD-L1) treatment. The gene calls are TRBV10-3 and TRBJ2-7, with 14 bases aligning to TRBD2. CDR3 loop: CAISAGLAGDGNEQYF. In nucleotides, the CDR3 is TGTGCCATCAGCGCGGGACTAGCGGGAGATGGTAACGAGCAGTACTTC.